A single T cell receptor beta chain is shown here with its context. Its antigen is not identified. Only in-frame clones appear in the TCRdb table, and some are missing; sequencing was by immunoSEQ multiplex PCR. Of around 45,000 clones listed, about nine tenths are singletons. This sample was taken from a study of T cell responses to AZD1222 COVID-19 vaccine. Whole-study results and caveats: It was only after the peak T cell response that any repertoires were sampled. The donor cohort was predominantly white British with a female majority, and clonal diversity may have been underestimated. The number of AZD1222 recipients seropositive at baseline was only 6 or 7.

Second-dose intervals of approximately 4 or approximately 12 weeks were pooled. This sequence was found in an adult who received the AZD1222 COVID-19 vaccine. Here the sequenced sample was peripheral blood, taken 28 days after the second AZD1222 dose.

The CDR3 spells CASSLPDVGQLRNTGELFF. CDR3 in DNA: TGTGCCAGCAGCTTGCCAGACGTCGGGCAGCTCCGGAACACCGGGGAGCTGTTTTTT. The rearrangement joins TRBV5-6 to TRBJ2-2; D remains unclear. The CDR3 has 19 residues. V lost 1 base and J 1 base, leaving 20 bases between the germline ends. CDR1 SGHDT and CDR2 YYEEEE come from the germline V gene.